The source of this T cell receptor beta chain is a study of CD8 T cells in Susac syndrome. Reverse transcription used about 0.45 to 1 ug RNA and random hexamers. TCRdb redid the calling of the immunoSEQ multiplex PCR reads with MiXCR, one entry per CDR3 protein. The sample shows under 550,000 distinct CDR3 sequences, approximately 85% of them seen only once. The source material was CD8+ T cells from PBMCs. This TCR derives from a human donor with multiple sclerosis.

CDR3: CASSPRGGGRSLYEQYF. The CDR3 DNA is TGTGCCAGCAGTCCGCGGGGGGGCGGGAGGTCCCTCTACGAGCAGTACTTC. The chain joins TRBV28 to TRBJ2-7; TRBD2 agrees at 9 bases. The CDR3 is 17 amino acids. V shed 5 bases, J shed 3 bases, and the junction held 14 bases outside the gene matches. CDR1 MDHEN and CDR2 SYDVKM come from the germline V gene.